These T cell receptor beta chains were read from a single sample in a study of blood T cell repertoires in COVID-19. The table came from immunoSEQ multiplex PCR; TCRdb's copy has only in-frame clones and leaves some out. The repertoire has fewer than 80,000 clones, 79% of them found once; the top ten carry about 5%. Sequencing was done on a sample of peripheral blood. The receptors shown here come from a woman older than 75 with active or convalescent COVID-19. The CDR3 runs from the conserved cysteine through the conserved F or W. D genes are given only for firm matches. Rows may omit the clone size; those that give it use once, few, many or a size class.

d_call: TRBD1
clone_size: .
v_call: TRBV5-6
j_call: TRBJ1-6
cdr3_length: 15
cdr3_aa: CASSLDRGYNSPLHF
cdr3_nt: TGTGCCAGCAGCTTGGACAGGGGATATAATTCACCCCTCCACTTT

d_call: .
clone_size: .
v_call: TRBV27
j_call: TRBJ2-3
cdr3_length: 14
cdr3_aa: CASSRGKITDTQYF
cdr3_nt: TGTGCCAGCAGCCGGGGAAAAATCACAGATACGCAGTATTTT

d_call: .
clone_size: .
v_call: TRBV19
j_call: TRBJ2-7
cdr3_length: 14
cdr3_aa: CASSLSSGSYEQYF
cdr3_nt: TGTGCCAGTAGTCTCTCCTCTGGGAGCTACGAGCAGTACTTC

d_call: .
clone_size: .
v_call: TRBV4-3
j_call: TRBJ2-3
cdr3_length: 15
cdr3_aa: CASSQGPGNADTQYF
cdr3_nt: TGCGCCAGCAGCCAAGGGCCGGGGAACGCAGATACGCAGTATTTT

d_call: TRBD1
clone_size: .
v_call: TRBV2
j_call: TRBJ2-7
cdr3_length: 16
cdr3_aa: CASRKKDRGPQYEQYF
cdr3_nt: TGTGCCAGCAGAAAAAAGGACAGGGGGCCTCAATACGAGCAGTACTTC

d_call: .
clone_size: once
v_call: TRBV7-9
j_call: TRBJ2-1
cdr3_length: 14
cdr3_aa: CASSLSLAQNEQFF
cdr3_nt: TGTGCCAGCAGCTTAAGCCTAGCCCAGAATGAGCAGTTCTTC

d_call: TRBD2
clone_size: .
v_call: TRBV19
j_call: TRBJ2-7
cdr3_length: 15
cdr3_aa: CASSLRTSGYYEQYF
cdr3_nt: TGTGCCAGTAGTCTCCGGACTAGCGGATACTACGAGCAGTACTTC

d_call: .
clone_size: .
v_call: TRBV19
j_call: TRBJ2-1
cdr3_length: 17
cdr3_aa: CASSRSGSLSSYNEQFF
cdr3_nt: TGTGCCAGTAGTCGATCCGGGTCTCTCAGCTCCTACAATGAGCAGTTCTTC

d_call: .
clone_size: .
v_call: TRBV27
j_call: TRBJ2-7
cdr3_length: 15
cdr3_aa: CASSLPGLGLFEQYF
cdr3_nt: TGTGCCAGCAGTTTACCCGGACTGGGCTTATTCGAGCAGTACTTC

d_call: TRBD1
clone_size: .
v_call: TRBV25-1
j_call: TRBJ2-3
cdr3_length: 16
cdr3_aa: CASSDLGTGVTDTQYF
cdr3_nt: TGTGCCAGCAGTGACCTCGGGACAGGGGTCACAGATACGCAGTATTTT

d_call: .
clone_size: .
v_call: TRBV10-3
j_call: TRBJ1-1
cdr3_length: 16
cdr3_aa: CAISPHSDLPNTEAFF
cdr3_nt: TGTGCCATCAGCCCTCATTCCGATCTACCGAACACTGAAGCTTTCTTT

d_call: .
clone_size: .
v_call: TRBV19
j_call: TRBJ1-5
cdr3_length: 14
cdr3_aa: CASSMTGNNQPQHF
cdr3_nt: TGTGCCAGTAGTATGACAGGAAACAATCAGCCCCAGCATTTT

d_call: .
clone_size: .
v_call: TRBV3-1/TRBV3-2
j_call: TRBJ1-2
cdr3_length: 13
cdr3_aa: CATSGATSYGYTF
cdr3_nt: TGTGCCACTTCAGGGGCCACTTCCTATGGCTACACCTTC

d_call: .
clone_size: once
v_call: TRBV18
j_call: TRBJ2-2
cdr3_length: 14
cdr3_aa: CASSPVSNTGELFF
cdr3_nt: TGTGCCAGCTCCCCCGTATCGAACACCGGGGAGCTGTTTTTT

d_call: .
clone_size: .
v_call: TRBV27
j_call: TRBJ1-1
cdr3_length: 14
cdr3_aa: CASSLLGGRTEAFF
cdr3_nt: TGTGCCAGCAGTTTGTTGGGGGGTAGGACTGAAGCTTTCTTT

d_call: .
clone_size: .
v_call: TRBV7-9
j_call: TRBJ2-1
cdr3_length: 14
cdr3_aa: CASSFTSYHNEQFF
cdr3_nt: TGTGCCAGCAGCTTCACTTCGTACCACAATGAGCAGTTCTTC

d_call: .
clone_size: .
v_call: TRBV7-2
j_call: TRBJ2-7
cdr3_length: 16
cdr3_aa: CASSLSVLVQTYEQYF
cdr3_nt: TGTGCCAGCAGCTTAAGCGTCTTAGTGCAAACCTACGAGCAGTACTTC

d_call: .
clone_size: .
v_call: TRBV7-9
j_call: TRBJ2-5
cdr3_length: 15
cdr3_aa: CASSLASGAQETQYF
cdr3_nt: TGTGCCAGCAGCTTAGCCAGCGGAGCCCAAGAGACCCAGTACTTC

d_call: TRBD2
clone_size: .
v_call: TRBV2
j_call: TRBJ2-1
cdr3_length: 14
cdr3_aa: CASRFQGGWNEQFF
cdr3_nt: TGTGCCAGCAGATTCCAGGGAGGGTGGAATGAGCAGTTCTTC

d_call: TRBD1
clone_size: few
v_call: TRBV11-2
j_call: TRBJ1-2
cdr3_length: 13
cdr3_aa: CASSLGTGSSYTF
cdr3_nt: TGTGCCAGCAGCTTAGGGACAGGGAGTAGCTACACCTTC